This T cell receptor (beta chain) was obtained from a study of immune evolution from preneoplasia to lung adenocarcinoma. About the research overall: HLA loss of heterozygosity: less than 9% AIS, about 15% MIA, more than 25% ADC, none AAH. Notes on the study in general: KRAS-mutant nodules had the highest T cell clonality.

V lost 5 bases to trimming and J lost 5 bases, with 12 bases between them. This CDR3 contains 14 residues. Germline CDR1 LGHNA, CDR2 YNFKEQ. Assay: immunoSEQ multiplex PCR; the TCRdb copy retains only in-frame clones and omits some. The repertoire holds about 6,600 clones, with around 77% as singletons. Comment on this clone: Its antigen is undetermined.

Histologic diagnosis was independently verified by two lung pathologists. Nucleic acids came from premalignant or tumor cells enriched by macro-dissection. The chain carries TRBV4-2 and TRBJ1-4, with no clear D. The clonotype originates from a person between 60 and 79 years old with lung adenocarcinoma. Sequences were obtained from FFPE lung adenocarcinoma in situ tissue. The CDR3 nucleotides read TGTGCCAGCAGCTTTTCTGGGGTGAATGAAAAACTGTTTTTT. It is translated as CASSFSGVNEKLFF.